This T cell receptor (beta chain) was sequenced in a study of blood T cell repertoires in COVID-19. Whole-study context: Both acute and convalescent COVID-19 samples were obtained from the United States, Italy and Spain. The analysed material was cDNA or gDNA that came from T cells, B-cell-depleted T cells, or PBMCs.

The V segment lost 2 bases and the J segment 7 bases; nucleotides outside the gene matches: 6. CDR1 is PRHDT, CDR2 FYEKMQ, per germline (reference sequence). This CDR3 region has 14 residues. Original methodology: Reference gene primer amplification in the assay estimated nucleated cell counts. Sequenced by immunoSEQ multiplex PCR; TCRdb stores in-frame clones only, minus some. V and J calls and clone size come straight from that table; D and trimming were deduced from the DNA. Here the sample spans 120,000 to 150,000 clones, about four fifths being singletons. The sample taken for sequencing was peripheral blood. This receptor was identified in an elderly man with acute or convalescent COVID-19. The chain uses TRBV13 and TRBJ2-3; TRBD1 matches at 7 bases. The CDR3 region has the DNA TGTGCCAGCAGCTTATCTCACAGGGGAAATACGCAGTATTTT. Encoded protein: CASSLSHRGNTQYF.